This T cell receptor (beta chain) was profiled in a study of T and B cells in COVID-19 patients. Turning to the study itself: Most recovered patients had mild to moderate COVID-19 treated as outpatients. Of 20 to 25 active-infection patients, some 11 were critically ill with mechanical ventilation or extracorporeal membrane oxygenation.

The length of the CDR3 is 17 residues. Germline lookup yields CDR1 MNHNS and CDR2 SASEGT. V lost 5 bases to trimming and J lost 3 bases, with 20 bases between them. As to this clonotype: Its antigen is not known.

BIOMED2 TRB-A/B primer pools were used in multiplex TRB PCR. TCRdb processed the multiplex PCR reads anew with MiXCR; each CDR3 protein has one entry. The profile shows 7,500 to 9,500 distinct CDR3 sequences, more than 25% of them singletons. Whole-study results and caveats: Patients with COVID-19 reportedly showed strongly skewed T cell receptor beta variable and joining gene usage.

Each TRB amplification used 250-500 ng of genomic DNA from blood. The chain joins TRBV6-1 to TRBJ1-3; a possible D gene is TRBD1 (5 bases). The sequence was collected from a human donor who had recovered from COVID-19. The specimen was blood. DNA for the CDR3: TGTGCCAGCAGTATATGGGACGGGAGCGAGGGTGGAAACACCATATATTTT. Its protein is CASSIWDGSEGGNTIYF.